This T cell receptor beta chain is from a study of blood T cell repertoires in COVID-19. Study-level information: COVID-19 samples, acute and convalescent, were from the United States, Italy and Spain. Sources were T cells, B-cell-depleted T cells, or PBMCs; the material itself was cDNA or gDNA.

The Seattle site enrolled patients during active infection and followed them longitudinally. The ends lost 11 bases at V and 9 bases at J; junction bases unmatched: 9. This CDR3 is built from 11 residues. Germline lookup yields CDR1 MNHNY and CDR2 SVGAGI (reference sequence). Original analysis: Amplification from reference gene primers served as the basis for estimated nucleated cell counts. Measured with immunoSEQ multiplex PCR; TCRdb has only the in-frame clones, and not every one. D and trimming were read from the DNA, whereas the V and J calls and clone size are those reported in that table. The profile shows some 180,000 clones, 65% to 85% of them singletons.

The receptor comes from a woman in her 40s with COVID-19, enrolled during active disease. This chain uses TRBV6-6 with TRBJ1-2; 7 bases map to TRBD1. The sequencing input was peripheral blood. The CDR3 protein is CAAQGEIRYTF. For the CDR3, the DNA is TGTGCCGCCCAGGGGGAAATTCGCTACACCTTC.